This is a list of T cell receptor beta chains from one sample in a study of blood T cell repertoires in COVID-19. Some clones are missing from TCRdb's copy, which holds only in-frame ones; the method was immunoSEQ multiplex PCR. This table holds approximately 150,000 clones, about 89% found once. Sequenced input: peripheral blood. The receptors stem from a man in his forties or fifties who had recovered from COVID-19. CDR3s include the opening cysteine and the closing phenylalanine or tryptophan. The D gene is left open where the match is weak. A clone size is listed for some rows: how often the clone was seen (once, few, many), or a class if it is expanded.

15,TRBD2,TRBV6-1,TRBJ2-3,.,CASSEGLAGTDTQYF,TGTGCCAGCAGTGAAGGACTAGCGGGCACAGATACGCAGTATTTT
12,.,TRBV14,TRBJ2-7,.,CASSPDYYEQYF,TGTGCCAGCAGCCCCGACTACTACGAGCAGTACTTC
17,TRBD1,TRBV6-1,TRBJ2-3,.,CASSDRDRSLRTDTQYF,TGTGCCAGCAGTGACCGGGACAGGAGCCTGCGCACAGATACGCAGTATTTT
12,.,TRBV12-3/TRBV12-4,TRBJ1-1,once,CASSPTGDEAFF,TGTGCCAGCAGCCCGACAGGAGATGAAGCTTTCTTT
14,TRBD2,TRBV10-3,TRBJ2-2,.,CANGGGSNTGELFF,TGTGCCAATGGGGGGGGTTCTAACACCGGGGAGCTGTTTTTT
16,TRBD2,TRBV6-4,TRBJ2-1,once,CASSPLAGGTYNEQFF,TGTGCCAGCAGTCCCCTAGCGGGGGGTACATACAATGAGCAGTTCTTC
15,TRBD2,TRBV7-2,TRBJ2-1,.,CASSSRVAGGNEQFF,TGTGCCAGCAGCTCCCGGGTAGCGGGGGGGAATGAGCAGTTCTTC
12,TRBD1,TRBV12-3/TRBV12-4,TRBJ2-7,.,CAIKDRGYEQYF,TGTGCCATCAAGGACAGGGGCTACGAGCAGTACTTC
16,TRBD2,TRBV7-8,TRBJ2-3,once,CASNRGGAYSTDTQYF,TGTGCCAGCAACCGGGGGGGGGCGTATTCGACAGATACGCAGTATTTT
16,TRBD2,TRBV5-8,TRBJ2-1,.,CASSFWGLAGQNEQFF,TGTGCCAGCAGCTTTTGGGGACTAGCGGGTCAAAATGAGCAGTTCTTC
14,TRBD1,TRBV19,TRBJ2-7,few,CASSIPDRSSEQYF,TGTGCCAGTAGTATACCGGACAGGAGTTCCGAGCAGTACTTC
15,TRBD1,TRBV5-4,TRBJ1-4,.,CASSPNRGSNEKLFF,TGTGCCAGCAGCCCGAACAGGGGGTCTAATGAAAAACTGTTTTTT
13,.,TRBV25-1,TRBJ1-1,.,CASTPSGATEAFF,TGTGCCAGCACCCCGTCAGGGGCCACTGAAGCTTTCTTT
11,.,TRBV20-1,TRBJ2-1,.,CSARDVSQQFF,TGCAGTGCTAGAGATGTCAGTCAGCAGTTCTTC
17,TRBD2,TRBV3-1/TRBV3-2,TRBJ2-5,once,CASSTGLAGGYVETQYF,TGTGCCAGCAGTACTGGACTAGCGGGGGGGTATGTCGAGACCCAGTACTTC
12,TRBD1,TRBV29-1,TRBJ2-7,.,CSVSGQGNEQYF,TGCAGCGTCTCTGGACAGGGTAACGAGCAGTACTTC
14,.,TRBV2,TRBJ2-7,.,CASRPIGGTYEQYF,TGTGCCAGCAGGCCGATCGGAGGAACTTACGAGCAGTACTTC
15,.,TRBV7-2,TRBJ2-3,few,CASSSQPPGTDTQYF,TGTGCCAGCAGCTCACAACCCCCAGGCACAGATACGCAGTATTTT
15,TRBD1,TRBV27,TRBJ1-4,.,CASSFHRGRVEKLFF,TGTGCCAGCAGTTTTCACAGGGGGCGCGTTGAAAAACTGTTTTTT
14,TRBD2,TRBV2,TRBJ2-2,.,CASIGGSNTGELFF,TGTGCCAGCATCGGGGGGTCGAACACCGGGGAGCTGTTTTTT
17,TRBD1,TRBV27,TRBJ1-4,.,CASSLSGQGAVGEKLFF,TGTGCCAGCAGTTTATCGGGACAGGGAGCGGTTGGGGAAAAACTGTTTTTT
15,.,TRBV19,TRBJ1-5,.,CASSKTVYSNQPQHF,TGTGCCAGTAGTAAGACAGTTTATAGCAATCAGCCCCAGCATTTT
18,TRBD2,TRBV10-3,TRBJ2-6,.,CATTLAGAPSTGANVLTF,TGTGCCACAACCTTAGCGGGGGCCCCCTCTACTGGGGCCAACGTCCTGACTTTC
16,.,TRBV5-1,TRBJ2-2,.,CASSLIASKATGELFF,TGCGCCAGCAGCTTGATAGCTTCAAAAGCCACCGGGGAGCTGTTTTTT
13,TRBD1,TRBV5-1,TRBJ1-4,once,CASSRDRDEKLFF,TGCGCCAGCAGCCGGGACAGGGACGAAAAACTGTTTTTT
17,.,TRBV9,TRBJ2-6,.,CASSPRGPPSGANVLTF,TGTGCCAGCAGCCCGCGGGGACCCCCTTCTGGGGCCAACGTCCTGACTTTC
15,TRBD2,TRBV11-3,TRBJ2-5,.,CASSPGLAGQETQYF,TGTGCCAGCAGCCCGGGACTAGCGGGGCAAGAGACCCAGTACTTC
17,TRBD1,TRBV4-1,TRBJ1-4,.,CASSQEPSGQGNEKLFF,TGCGCCAGCAGCCAAGAACCTTCGGGACAGGGGAATGAAAAACTGTTTTTT
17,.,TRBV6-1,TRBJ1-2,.,CASSEQVLPGQDYGYTF,TGTGCCAGCAGTGAACAAGTTCTACCGGGACAAGACTATGGCTACACCTTC
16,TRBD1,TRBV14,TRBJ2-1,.,CASSQQGQGVWNEQFF,TGTGCCAGCAGCCAACAGGGTCAGGGGGTTTGGAATGAGCAGTTCTTC
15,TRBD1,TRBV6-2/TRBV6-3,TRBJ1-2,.,CASSRNRGPSYGYTF,TGTGCCAGCAGCCGAAACAGGGGGCCCAGCTATGGCTACACCTTC
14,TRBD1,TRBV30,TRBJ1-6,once,CAWSVQGVGSPLHF,TGTGCCTGGAGTGTACAGGGGGTAGGATCACCCCTCCACTTT
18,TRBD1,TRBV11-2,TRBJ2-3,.,CASSLRGLWTEDLNTQYF,TGTGCCAGCAGCCTCAGGGGGTTGTGGACCGAGGACCTGAATACGCAGTATTTT
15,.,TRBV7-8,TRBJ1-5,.,CASSLLPGAGQPQHF,TGTGCCAGCAGCTTATTACCAGGGGCGGGTCAGCCCCAGCATTTT
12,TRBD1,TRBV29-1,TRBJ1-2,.,CSVETGVYGYTF,TGCAGCGTTGAAACAGGGGTATATGGCTACACCTTC
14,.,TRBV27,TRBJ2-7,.,CASSRDWSSYEQYF,TGTGCCAGCAGTCGGGACTGGAGTTCCTACGAGCAGTACTTC
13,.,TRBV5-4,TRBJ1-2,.,CASSIDENYGYTF,TGTGCCAGCAGCATAGATGAGAACTATGGCTACACCTTC
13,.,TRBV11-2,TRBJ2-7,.,CASSSLRGPEQYF,TGTGCCAGCAGCTCTTTAAGGGGCCCCGAGCAGTACTTC
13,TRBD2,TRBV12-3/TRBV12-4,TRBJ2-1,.,CASSKGTSGEQFF,TGTGCCAGCAGCAAAGGGACTAGCGGGGAGCAGTTCTTC
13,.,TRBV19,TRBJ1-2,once,CASSITGFDGYTF,TGTGCCAGTAGTATAACGGGGTTTGATGGCTACACCTTC
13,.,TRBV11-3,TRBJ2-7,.,CASSFHSKYEQYF,TGTGCCAGCAGCTTCCACTCGAAGTACGAGCAGTACTTC
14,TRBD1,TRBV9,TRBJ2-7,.,CASSTTGVAYEQYF,TGTGCCAGCAGCACCACAGGGGTCGCCTACGAGCAGTACTTC
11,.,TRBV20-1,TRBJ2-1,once,CSAFPHNEQFF,TGCAGTGCTTTCCCTCACAATGAGCAGTTCTTC
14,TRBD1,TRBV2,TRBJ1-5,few,CASRETGGFQPQHF,TGTGCCAGCAGGGAGACAGGGGGCTTTCAGCCCCAGCATTTT
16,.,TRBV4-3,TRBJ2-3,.,CASSQDTGLGTDTQYF,TGCGCCAGCAGCCAGGATACAGGGTTGGGCACAGATACGCAGTATTTT
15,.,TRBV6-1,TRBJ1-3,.,CASSEHNMAGNTIYF,TGTGCCAGCAGTGAGCACAACATGGCTGGAAACACCATATATTTT
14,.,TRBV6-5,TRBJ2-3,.,CASTPGVIADTQYF,TGTGCCAGCACCCCCGGGGTTATCGCAGATACGCAGTATTTT
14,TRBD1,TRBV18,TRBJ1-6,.,CASSRQGENSPLHF,TGTGCCAGCTCACGACAGGGGGAAAATTCACCCCTCCACTTT
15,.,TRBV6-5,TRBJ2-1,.,CASRLSIGIHNEQFF,TGTGCCAGCAGGTTATCAATCGGGATTCACAATGAGCAGTTCTTC
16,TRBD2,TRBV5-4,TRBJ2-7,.,CASSPGMGGVSYEQYF,TGTGCCAGCAGCCCTGGCATGGGGGGGGTCTCCTACGAGCAGTACTTC
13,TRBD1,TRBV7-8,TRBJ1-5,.,CASSWTGDQPQHF,TGTGCCAGCAGCTGGACAGGGGACCAGCCCCAGCATTTT
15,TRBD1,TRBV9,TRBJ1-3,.,CASSVVGTGGNTIYF,TGTGCCAGCAGCGTTGTAGGGACAGGTGGAAACACCATATATTTT
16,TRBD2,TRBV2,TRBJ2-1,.,CASSEVRLAVYNEQFF,TGTGCCAGCAGTGAGGTGAGACTAGCGGTCTACAATGAGCAGTTCTTC
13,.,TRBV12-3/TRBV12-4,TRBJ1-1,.,CASSLAGRTEAFF,TGTGCCAGCAGTTTAGCAGGGAGGACTGAAGCTTTCTTT
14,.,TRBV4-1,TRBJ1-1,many,CASSQDNWNTEAFF,TGCGCCAGCAGCCAAGATAACTGGAACACTGAAGCTTTCTTT
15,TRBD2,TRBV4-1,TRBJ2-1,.,CASSPYSGADNEQFF,TGCGCCAGCAGCCCCTATAGCGGGGCCGATAATGAGCAGTTCTTC
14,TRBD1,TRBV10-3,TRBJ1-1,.,CAITTRGHDTEAFF,TGTGCCATCACCACAAGGGGGCATGACACTGAAGCTTTCTTT
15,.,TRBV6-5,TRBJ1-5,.,CASTLMGRGNQPQHF,TGTGCCAGCACCTTAATGGGGAGGGGCAATCAGCCCCAGCATTTT
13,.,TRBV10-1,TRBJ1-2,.,CASSESREAGYTF,TGCGCCAGCAGTGAGTCGAGGGAGGCGGGCTACACCTTC
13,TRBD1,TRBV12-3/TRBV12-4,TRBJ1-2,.,CASSRQGRNGYTF,TGTGCCAGCAGTCGACAGGGTAGGAATGGCTACACCTTC